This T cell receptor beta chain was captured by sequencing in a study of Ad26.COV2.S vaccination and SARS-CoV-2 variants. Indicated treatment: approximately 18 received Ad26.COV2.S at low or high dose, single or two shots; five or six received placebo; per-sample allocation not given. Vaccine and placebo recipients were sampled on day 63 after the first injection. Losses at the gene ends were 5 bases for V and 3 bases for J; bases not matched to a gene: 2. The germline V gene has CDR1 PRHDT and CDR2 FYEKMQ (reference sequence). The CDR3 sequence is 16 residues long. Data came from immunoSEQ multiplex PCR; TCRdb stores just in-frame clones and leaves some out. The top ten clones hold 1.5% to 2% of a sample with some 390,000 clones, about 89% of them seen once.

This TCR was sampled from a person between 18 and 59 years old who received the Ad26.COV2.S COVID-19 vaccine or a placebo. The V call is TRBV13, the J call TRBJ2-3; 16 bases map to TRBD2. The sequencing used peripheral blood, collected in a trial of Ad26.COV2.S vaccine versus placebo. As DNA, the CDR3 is TGTGCCAGCAGCCCGGGACTAGCGGGAGGGACAGATACGCAGTATTTT. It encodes CASSPGLAGGTDTQYF. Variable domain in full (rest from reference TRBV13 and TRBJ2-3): AAGVIQSPRHLIKEKRETATLKCYPIPRHDTVYWYQQGPGQDPQFLISFYEKMQSDKGSIPDRFSAQQFSDYHSELNMSSLELGDSALYFCASSPGLAGGTDTQYFGPGTRLTVL.